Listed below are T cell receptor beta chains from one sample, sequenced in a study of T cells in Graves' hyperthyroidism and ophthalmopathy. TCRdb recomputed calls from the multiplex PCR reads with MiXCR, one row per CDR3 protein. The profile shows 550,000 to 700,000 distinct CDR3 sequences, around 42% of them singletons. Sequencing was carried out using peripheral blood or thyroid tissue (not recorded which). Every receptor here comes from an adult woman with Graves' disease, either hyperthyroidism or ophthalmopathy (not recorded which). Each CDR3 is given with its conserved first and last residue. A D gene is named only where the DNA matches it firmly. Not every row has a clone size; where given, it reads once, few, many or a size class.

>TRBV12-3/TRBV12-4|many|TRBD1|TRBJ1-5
CASTVGRTGLSNQPQHF
TGTGCCAGCACCGTAGGGAGGACAGGGTTATCCAATCAGCCCCAGCATTTT
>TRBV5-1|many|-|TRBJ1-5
CASSPDGNQPQHF
TGTGCCAGCAGCCCCGACGGCAATCAGCCCCAGCATTTT
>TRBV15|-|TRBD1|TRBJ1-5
CATSRAAGQASNQPQHF
TGTGCCACCAGCAGAGCTGCGGGACAGGCCAGCAATCAGCCCCAGCATTTT
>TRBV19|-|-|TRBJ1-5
CASSIGPRPQHF
TGTGCCAGTAGTATAGGACCGAGGCCCCAGCATTTT
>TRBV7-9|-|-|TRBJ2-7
CAWSVPGPPYEQYF
TGTGCCTGGAGTGTACCGGGACCCCCCTACGAGCAGTACTTC
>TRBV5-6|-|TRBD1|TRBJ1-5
CASTTGTGVGPQHF
TGTGCCAGCACTACCGGGACAGGGGTAGGTCCCCAGCATTTT
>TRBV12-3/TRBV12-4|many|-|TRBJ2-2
CASSLMGLTGELFF
TGTGCCAGCAGTTTAATGGGTTTGACCGGGGAGCTGTTTTTT
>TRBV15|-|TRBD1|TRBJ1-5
CATSSARRTGQEPQHF
TGTGCCACCAGCAGTGCTAGACGGACAGGCCAGGAGCCCCAGCATTTT
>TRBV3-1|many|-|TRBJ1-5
CASSQAYQGGNQPQHF
TGTGCCAGCAGCCAAGCATATCAGGGTGGCAATCAGCCCCAGCATTTT
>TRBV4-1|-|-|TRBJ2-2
CASSQGGEQFF
TGCGCCAGCAGCCAAGGGGGGGAGCAGTTTTTT
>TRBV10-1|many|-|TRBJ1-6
CASSEGGRWDSPLHF
TGCGCCAGCAGTGAGGGGGGCAGGTGGGATTCACCCCTCCACTTT
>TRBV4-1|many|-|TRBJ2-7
CASSQEGPGQGSYEQYF
TGCGCCAGCAGCCAAGAAGGGCCAGGCCAAGGGTCCTACGAGCAGTACTTC
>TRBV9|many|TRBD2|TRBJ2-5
CASTVSGRPGETQYF
TGTGCCAGCACCGTTAGCGGGAGGCCGGGGGAGACCCAGTACTTC
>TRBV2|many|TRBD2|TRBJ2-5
CASSGLAGNQETQYF
TGTGCCAGCAGCGGACTAGCGGGCAACCAAGAGACCCAGTACTTC
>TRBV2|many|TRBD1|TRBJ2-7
CASSEGETGGYEQYF
TGTGCCAGCAGTGAGGGAGAGACAGGGGGCTACGAGCAGTACTTC
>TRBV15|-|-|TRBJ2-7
CATSRDLAGADYEQYF
TGTGCCACCAGCAGAGATCTGGCAGGGGCGGACTACGAGCAGTACTTC
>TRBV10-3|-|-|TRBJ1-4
CAISAASGISEKLFF
TGTGCCATCAGTGCGGCGAGCGGGATTAGTGAAAAACTGTTTTTT
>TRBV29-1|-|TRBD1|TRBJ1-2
CSVHVPAVRDRGRDYGYTF
TGCAGCGTCCACGTCCCTGCTGTACGGGACAGGGGCCGGGACTATGGCTACACCTTC
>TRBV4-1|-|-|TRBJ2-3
CASSQEGSLPTDTQYF
TGCGCCAGCAGCCAAGAGGGCAGTCTCCCCACAGATACGCAGTATTTT
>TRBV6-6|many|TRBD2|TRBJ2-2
CASRGSRSTGELFF
TGTGCCAGCCGCGGGAGTCGATCCACCGGGGAGCTGTTTTTT
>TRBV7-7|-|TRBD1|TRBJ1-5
CASSSAGTGGTQPQHF
TGTGCTAGCAGCTCTGCCGGGACAGGGGGCACGCAGCCCCAGCATTTT
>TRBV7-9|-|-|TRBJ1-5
CASSLAHGNQPQHF
TGTGCCAGCAGCTTGGCCCACGGCAATCAGCCCCAGCATTTT
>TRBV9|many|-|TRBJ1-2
CASSGKANYGYTF
TGTGCCAGCAGCGGGAAGGCTAACTATGGCTACACCTTC
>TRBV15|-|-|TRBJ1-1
CATSRDGTNTEAFF
TGTGCCACCAGCAGAGATGGGACGAACACTGAAGCTTTCTTT
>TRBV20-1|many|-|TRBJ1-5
CSARRERQPQHF
TGCAGTGCTAGGAGGGAACGGCAGCCCCAGCATTTT
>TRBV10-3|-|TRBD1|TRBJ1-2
CAIANRGVGGLSNYGYTF
TGTGCCATTGCCAACAGGGGAGTGGGAGGCCTGTCTAACTATGGCTACACCTTC